The clone carrying this TCR beta chain was found many times. The antigen is undetermined. The sample comes from a study of early T cells in non-severe SARS-CoV-2 infection. Study-level results: Database matching using VDJdb favored anti-spike CD8 responses, with private and CD4 specificities left missing.

Germline V gene lookup returns CDR1 MDHEN and CDR2 SYDVKM. The CDR3 contains 15 residues. The V gene end was trimmed by 4 bases and the J gene end by 7 bases; junction bases not matched to a gene: 9. Using its own MiXCR run on the 5' RACE reads, TCRdb lists one record per CDR3 protein. The sample gives about 48,000 distinct CDR3 sequences, over 5% of which show up once; about 7% is in the top ten. The rearrangement uses TRBV28 and TRBJ2-3; 9 positions agree with TRBD1. The source was whole blood, collected at baseline. This receptor was obtained from an adult who was a healthcare worker with PCR-confirmed SARS-CoV-2 infection or an uninfected control (not recorded which). CDR3 loop: CASSSGQGLQNTQYF. The CDR3 region has the DNA TGTGCCAGCAGTTCAGGACAGGGGCTGCAAAATACGCAGTATTTT.